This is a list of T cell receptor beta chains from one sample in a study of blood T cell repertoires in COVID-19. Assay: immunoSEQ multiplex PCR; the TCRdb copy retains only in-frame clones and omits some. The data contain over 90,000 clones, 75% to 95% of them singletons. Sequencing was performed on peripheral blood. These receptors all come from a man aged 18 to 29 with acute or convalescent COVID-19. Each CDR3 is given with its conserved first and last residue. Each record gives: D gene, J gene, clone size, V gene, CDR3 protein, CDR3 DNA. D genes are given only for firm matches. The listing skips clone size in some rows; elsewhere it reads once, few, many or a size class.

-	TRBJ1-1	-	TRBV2	CASSVTANTEAFF	TGTGCCAGCAGCGTGACAGCGAACACTGAAGCTTTCTTT
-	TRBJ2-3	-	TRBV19	CASSNGRGTDTQYF	TGTGCCAGTAGTAATGGCAGGGGCACAGATACGCAGTATTTT
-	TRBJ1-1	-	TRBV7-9	CASSSGGEAFF	TGTGCCAGCAGCTCGGGAGGTGAAGCTTTCTTT
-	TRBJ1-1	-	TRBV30	CAWSAQANTEAFF	TGTGCCTGGAGTGCTCAGGCGAACACTGAAGCTTTCTTT
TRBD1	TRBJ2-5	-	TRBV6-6	CASSYSTGLRTQYF	TGTGCCAGCAGTTACTCGACAGGGTTGAGGACCCAGTACTTC
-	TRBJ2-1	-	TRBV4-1	CASSQARGGPNEQFF	TGCGCCAGCAGCCAAGCTAGGGGAGGTCCTAATGAGCAGTTCTTC
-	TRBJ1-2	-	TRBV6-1	CASSEILGRTYGYTF	TGTGCCAGCAGTGAAATACTAGGGAGGACCTATGGCTACACCTTC
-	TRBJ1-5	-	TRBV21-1	CASSKVTGPRPQHF	TGTGCCAGCAGCAAAGTTACAGGACCCCGGCCCCAGCATTTT
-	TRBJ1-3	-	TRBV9	CASSVAPGEGWDSGNTIYF	TGTGCCAGCAGCGTAGCCCCGGGGGAAGGGTGGGACTCTGGAAACACCATATATTTT
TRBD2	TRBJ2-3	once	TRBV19	CAISPGAGGTDTQYF	TGTGCCATCTCCCCGGGGGCGGGAGGGACAGATACGCAGTATTTT